This T cell receptor beta chain is drawn from a study of T cells in Graves' hyperthyroidism and ophthalmopathy. Study-wide results and limits: The model forecast ophthalmopathy, anticipating it by a median around 6.4 months before onset. Stable hyperthyroidism was separated from ophthalmopathy by a model based on 13 V-J features.

RNA transcripts were the template for amplifying TCR beta CDR3 regions. TCR CDR3 underwent first-round RT-PCR with the HTBI primer set. One entry per CDR3 protein results from TCRdb running MiXCR on the multiplex PCR reads. There are around 60,000 distinct CDR3 sequences in the sample; 49% occur only once, and 12% lies in the top ten. The table lists this clonotype with many counts. Its antigen is not identified. Exclusions: uncontrolled infection, other autoimmune disease, pregnancy, lactation. Every diagnosis used clinical symptoms, serum thyroxine and TRAb, thyroid ultrasound and orbital computed tomography. V shed 4 bases and J shed 4 bases, with 11 bases lying between them. Germline-derived CDR1 and CDR2 are LNHDA and SQIVND (reference sequence). CDR3 length equals 14 residues.

V usage is TRBV19 and J usage is TRBJ1-5; D perhaps matches TRBD1 (6 bases). Sequences were obtained from blood. This receptor was obtained from a woman aged 25 to 45 with Graves' ophthalmopathy. CDR3 nucleotide sequence: TGTGCCAGTAGTACTGACAGGAAAAATCAGCCCCAGCATTTT. Protein sequence: CASSTDRKNQPQHF.